A selection of T cell receptor beta chains follows, all from one sample in a study of T cell changes during pregnancy in multiple sclerosis. TCRdb's copy holds only in-frame clones and misses some; the assay was immunoSEQ multiplex PCR. The data contain roughly 70,000 clones, around 94% of them seen just once; the ten biggest clones take up about 2.8%. Sequencing was performed on peripheral blood, taken in the third trimester of pregnancy. These TCRs come from a female donor in good health, enrolled as a control in a pregnancy study. CDR3s include the opening cysteine and the closing phenylalanine or tryptophan. Fields, in order: D gene, clone size, J gene, V gene, CDR3 DNA, CDR3 protein. D genes are given only for firm matches. Clone sizes are given selectively: once, few, many, or a class where the clone is expanded.

-,-,TRBJ1-4,TRBV7-9,TGTGCCAGCAGCCCGCTAGCGGCTTGGGAAAAACTGTTTTTT,CASSPLAAWEKLFF
-,once,TRBJ1-5,TRBV30,TGTGCCTGGATCGGACAGAGGGATCAGCCCCAGCATTTT,CAWIGQRDQPQHF
TRBD1,-,TRBJ2-7,TRBV15,TGTGCCACCAGCACGGGACAGAACTCCTACGAGCAGTACTTC,CATSTGQNSYEQYF
-,-,TRBJ2-7,TRBV5-1,TGCGCCAGCAGCCCCCGGGACTTCAGCTCCTACGAGCAGTACTTC,CASSPRDFSSYEQYF
-,-,TRBJ2-2,TRBV5-1,TGCGCCAGCAGCTTGGGTCAGTACACCGGGGAGCTGTTTTTT,CASSLGQYTGELFF
-,few,TRBJ2-7,TRBV25-1,TGTGCCAGCAGTGAATATTACAGTACCTACGAGCAGTACTTC,CASSEYYSTYEQYF
-,-,TRBJ2-7,TRBV11-3,TGTGCCAGCAGCCCTGGACAAAACTCCTACGAGCAGTACTTC,CASSPGQNSYEQYF
TRBD1,-,TRBJ1-3,TRBV7-9,TGTGCCAGCAGCTTTCTGCCAGGGGGCTATGGAAACACCATATATTTT,CASSFLPGGYGNTIYF
-,-,TRBJ2-1,TRBV20-1,TGCAGTGCTAGAGAAGAGTTTTGGTGGTTCTTC,CSAREEFWWFF
-,-,TRBJ2-2,TRBV21-1,TGTGCCAGCAGCGAACCGGGACAGGGGAACACCGGGGAGCTGTTTTTT,CASSEPGQGNTGELFF
TRBD2,-,TRBJ2-1,TRBV2,TGTGCCAGCAGTGTACTAGCGGATGAGCAGTTCTTC,CASSVLADEQFF
TRBD1,once,TRBJ1-2,TRBV25-1,TGTGCCAGCAGTGAATGGGGACAGACCGACTTCAACTATGGCTACACCTTC,CASSEWGQTDFNYGYTF
-,-,TRBJ2-3,TRBV29-1,TGCAGCGTTGCCTCGGACAGGAGGGAAGATACGCAGTATTTT,CSVASDRREDTQYF
TRBD1,-,TRBJ2-1,TRBV4-1,TGCGCCAGCAGCCTTCTCTGGGACAGGAGATACAATGAGCAGTTCTTC,CASSLLWDRRYNEQFF
-,-,TRBJ1-1,TRBV4-1,TGCGCCAGCAGCCATTCTCGGAGGCCTAACGGGAACACTGAAGCTTTCTTT,CASSHSRRPNGNTEAFF
TRBD1,-,TRBJ1-5,TRBV28,TGTGCCAGCAGTTCGACAGGGATCATAAGACAGCCCCAGCATTTT,CASSSTGIIRQPQHF
-,-,TRBJ2-7,TRBV7-2,TGTGCCAGCAGCTTAATAGGCCGCGGCTACGAGCAGTACTTC,CASSLIGRGYEQYF
TRBD1,-,TRBJ1-2,TRBV11-2,TGTGCCAGCGGAGACAGGGAATATGGCTACACCTTC,CASGDREYGYTF
TRBD1,-,TRBJ2-1,TRBV19,TGTGCCAGTAACAGGGGGCTAGACAATGAGCAGTTCTTC,CASNRGLDNEQFF
-,-,TRBJ2-3,TRBV7-2,TGTGCCAGCAGCTTAGGAGTTTGGGGGGGCACAGATACGCAGTATTTT,CASSLGVWGGTDTQYF
-,-,TRBJ2-7,TRBV2,TGTGCCAGCAGGTCTATCTCCTACGAGCAGTACTTC,CASRSISYEQYF
TRBD2,-,TRBJ2-1,TRBV7-9,TGTGCCAGCAGGACAAGCGGGAGGCCCCACAATGAGCAGTTCTTC,CASRTSGRPHNEQFF
-,-,TRBJ1-5,TRBV6-1,TGTGCCAGCAGTCCTGGACTTAATAGCAATCAGCCCCAGCATTTT,CASSPGLNSNQPQHF
TRBD2,-,TRBJ2-1,TRBV5-1,TGCGCCAGCAGCTCTAGCGGGGGGGCGGTATATGAGCAGTTCTTC,CASSSSGGAVYEQFF
-,-,TRBJ2-5,TRBV23-1,TGCGCCAGCAGTCGGGCAGGGCCTGAAGAGACCCAGTACTTC,CASSRAGPEETQYF